What follows is one TCR beta chain and its context. The target antigen is unknown. This specimen comes from a study of CD8 T cells in Susac syndrome. The study's findings and limits: The study conceded that relatively few individuals underwent its TCR sequencing and HLA analysis.

RNA was extracted with the RNeasy kit, and a quantity of roughly 0.5 to 1 ug was reverse transcribed using random hexamers. Across 54 Vbeta and 13 Jbeta, immunoSEQ multiplex PCR amplified TCR beta CDR3. TCRdb itself ran the immunoSEQ multiplex PCR reads through MiXCR, one entry per CDR3 protein. The sample yields around 200,000 distinct CDR3 sequences, 90% to 97% seen once. Sequencing of TCR beta drew on CD8+ and CD4+ T cells from blood. The CDR3 spans 14 residues. V trimming: 0 bases; J trimming: 6 bases; junction bases outside the gene matches: 5. CDR1 is SGHRS, CDR2 YFSETQ, per germline. Sequenced material: CD4+ T cells from PBMCs. This TCR came from a human donor with multiple sclerosis. The chain joins TRBV5-1 to TRBJ1-2; 7 bases are shared with TRBD1. The CDR3 sequence: CASSLGGTDNGYTF. The CDR3 coding sequence is TGCGCCAGCAGCTTGGGTGGGACAGATAATGGCTACACCTTC.